The next 19 T cell receptor beta chains were all read from a single sample in a study of technical replicates of blood from four donors. Sequencing was performed with immunoSEQ multiplex PCR; in TCRdb, only in-frame clones are kept and a portion is missing. The profile shows tens of thousands of clones, 94% of them singletons. The sample taken for sequencing was T cells isolated from PBMCs. The receptors derive from a human donor in good health.

The gene calls are TRBV5-1 and TRBJ2-1, with a weak D call TRBD1 (6 bases). V was pared by 0 bases and J by 1 base, with 11 bases between. The CDR3 has 16 amino acids. CDR1 and CDR2 (germline): SGHRS, YFSETQ. The CDR3 reads CASSLGGGRSYNEQFF. CDR3 sequence (DNA): TGCGCCAGCAGCTTGGGAGGGGGAAGATCCTACAATGAGCAGTTCTTC.

The V and J genes are TRBV7-3 and TRBJ2-1, with 7 bases identical to TRBD2. The CDR3 has 15 amino acids. CDR1 and CDR2 from the germline V gene are SGHTA and FQGTGA. V was pared by 2 bases and J by 8 bases, with 9 bases of the junction left unmatched. CDR3 protein: CASSLQAGIGDEQFF. DNA for the CDR3: TGTGCCAGCAGCTTACAAGCGGGGATAGGGGATGAGCAGTTCTTC.

The chain employs TRBV11-3 and TRBJ2-7; perhaps TRBD1 as D (6 bases). Germline CDR1 reads SGHNT; CDR2 reads YENEEA. The CDR3 covers 13 residues. The germline V and J ends were trimmed by 3 bases and 1 base, with 7 bases remaining between them. The CDR3 spells CASSFDRSYEQYF. The CDR3 DNA is TGTGCCAGCAGCTTCGACAGGTCCTACGAGCAGTACTTC. The full variable domain, its missing parts supplied by reference TRBV11-3 and TRBJ2-7, is EAGVVQSPRYKIIEKKQPVAFWCNPISGHNTLYWYLQNLGQGPELLIRYENEEAVDDSQLPKDRFSAERLKGVDSTLKIQPAELGDSAVYLCASSFDRSYEQYFGPGTRLTVT.

The genes are TRBV18 and TRBJ2-3, with TRBD1 identical over 7 bases. With V trimmed by 6 bases and J by 1 base, 10 bases remained unmatched. The CDR3 extends over 16 amino acids. Looked up from germline, CDR1 is KGHSH and CDR2 is LQKENI. The CDR3 nucleotides read TGTGCCAGCTCCCAAATACAGGGGCTCGGCACAGATACGCAGTATTTT. It encodes CASSQIQGLGTDTQYF.

This clone was recorded once. The chain links TRBV5-4 to TRBJ2-2; D is uncertain. The CDR3 is made up of 17 amino acids. V lost 4 bases and J 7 bases, leaving 23 bases between the germline ends. Germline CDR1 SGHNT, CDR2 YYREEE (reference sequence). The CDR3 DNA reads as TGTGCCAGCAGCCCACTACGAACCCGATTAGGAAACGGGGAGCTGTTTTTT. Protein product: CASSPLRTRLGNGELFF.

V usage is TRBV4-1 and J usage is TRBJ2-4; TRBD1 might be the D (6 bases). The CDR3 has 18 residues. The germline CDR1 and CDR2 sequences are MGHRA and YSYEKL. The ends were cut back, 3 bases at V and 0 bases at J, with 18 bases in the middle. CDR3 sequence reads: CASSQGRQGPLAKNIQYF. As DNA, the CDR3 is TGCGCCAGCAGCCAGGGTCGCCAGGGGCCCCTAGCCAAAAACATTCAGTACTTC.

CDR3 nucleotides: TGTGCCAGCAGCCCCGCCCTAAGTCGAAACACAGATACGCAGTATTTT. Amino acids: CASSPALSRNTDTQYF. The chain employs TRBV7-6 and TRBJ2-3; D uncertain. Germline V gene sequence: CDR1 SGHVS, CDR2 FNYEAQ. The length of the CDR3 is 16 residues. Trimming removed 5 bases from V and 2 bases from J, with 17 bases in between. The full variable domain, in which reference TRBV7-6 and TRBJ2-3 provide the parts outside the CDR3, is GAGVSQSPRYKVTKRGQDVALRCDPISGHVSLYWYRQALGQGPEFLTYFNYEAQQDKSGLPNDRFSAERPEGSISTLTIQRTEQRDSAMYRCASSPALSRNTDTQYFGPGTRLTVL.

Notes on this clone: An end of the junction differs from the germline gene, which may be a read error. The chain recombines TRBV7-3 with TRBJ1-1, with 8 positions matching TRBD1. This CDR3 region has 13 residues. Germline V gene data show CDR1 as SGHTA and CDR2 as FQGTGA. CDR3 loop: CASSVTQGGKAFF. DNA of the CDR3: TGTGCCAGCAGCGTAACACAGGGGGGCAAAGCTTTCTTT. Variable domain in full (rest from reference TRBV7-3 and TRBJ1-1): GAGVSQTPSNKVTEKGKYVELRCDPISGHTALYWYRQSLGQGPEFLIYFQGTGAADDSGLPNDRFFAVRPEGSVSTLKIQRTERGDSAVYLCASSVTQGGKAFFGQGTRLTVV.

The chain uses TRBV6-6 and TRBJ2-5; possibly TRBD2 for D (6 bases). Germline CDR1 reads MNHNY; CDR2 reads SVGAGI (reference sequence). The ends were cut back, 4 bases at V and 4 bases at J, with 16 bases in the middle. The CDR3 has 15 amino acids. CDR3 amino acids: CASSLRRDPGETQYF. CDR3 DNA sequence: TGTGCCAGCAGTTTAAGGCGGGATCCTGGAGAGACCCAGTACTTC.

J is TRBJ2-7 and V is TRBV11-2; D unresolved. The CDR3 consists of 13 residues. Looked up from germline, CDR1 is SGHAT and CDR2 is FQNNGV. V lost 5 bases, J lost 3 bases, and 11 bases lay in between. CDR3 nucleotide sequence: TGTGCCAGCAGCCCAACATCCAGCTACGAGCAGTACTTC. Protein sequence: CASSPTSSYEQYF.

This chain connects TRBV10-1 to TRBJ1-2; 8 bases are a match to TRBD1. The V segment lost 10 bases and the J segment 5 bases; nucleotides outside the gene matches: 9. The CDR3 loop spans 13 amino acids. CDR1 and CDR2 from the germline V gene are WNHNN and SYGVQD (reference sequence). The CDR3 nucleotides read TGCGCCATTGCGACAGGGGTCCGATATGGCTACACCTTC. This codes for CAIATGVRYGYTF.

This clone has a single count. This chain uses TRBV2 with TRBJ2-1; 14 bases agree with TRBD2. The CDR3 is made up of 15 amino acids. Germline V gene data show CDR1 as SNHLY and CDR2 as FYNNEI. V was pared by 6 bases and J by 10 bases, with 8 bases of the junction left unmatched. The CDR3 region is CASRPGLAGVGEQFF. The CDR3 nucleotides read TGTGCCAGCAGACCGGGACTAGCGGGAGTGGGCGAGCAGTTCTTC. The full variable domain, its missing parts supplied by reference TRBV2 and TRBJ2-1, is EPEVTQTPSHQVTQMGQEVILRCVPISNHLYFYWYRQILGQKVEFLVSFYNNEISEKSEIFDDQFSVERPDGSNFTLKIRSTKLEDSAMYFCASRPGLAGVGEQFFGPGTRLTVL.

This chain joins TRBV6-5 and TRBJ2-1; TRBD1 matches 11 bases. This CDR3 spans 15 amino acids. With 6 bases clipped from V and 4 bases from J, the junction kept 5 bases outside the gene matches. CDR1 MNHEY and CDR2 SVGAGI come from the germline V gene. In DNA, the CDR3 is TGTGCCAGCAGCCCGGGACAGGGGGTTTACAATGAGCAGTTCTTC. As protein: CASSPGQGVYNEQFF.

There are a few counts of this clone. The chain carries TRBV4-1 and TRBJ1-1; no reliable D call. Trimming removed 1 base at V and 1 base at J, with 10 bases between. The V gene's germline CDR1 is MGHRA and CDR2 YSYEKL. This CDR3 contains 15 residues. CDR3 amino acids: CASSQVRLANTEAFF. The CDR3 DNA is TGCGCCAGCAGCCAAGTGCGGCTAGCGAACACTGAAGCTTTCTTT.

This chain uses TRBV10-3 with TRBJ1-4; D not resolved. The V gene lost 2 bases and the J gene lost 5 bases, with 9 bases spanning the gap. Germline CDR1 reads ENHRY; CDR2 reads SYGVKD. This CDR3 is built from 14 residues. The CDR3 region has the DNA TGTGCCATCAGTGAGGGGCAGCCCAATGAAAAACTGTTTTTT. It is translated as CAISEGQPNEKLFF.

This chain uses TRBV5-1 with TRBJ2-7; no reliable D call. CDR3 length: 14 amino acids. CDR1 and CDR2 from the germline V gene are SGHRS and YFSETQ. The V and J ends lost 1 base and 3 bases respectively, with 11 bases between them. The CDR3 DNA reads TGCGCCAGCAGCTTGTTTCCAGATCACTACGAGCAGTACTTC. Its translation is CASSLFPDHYEQYF.

This clone is a singleton in its sample. CDR3 nucleotide sequence: TGTGCCAGCAGCTTAGGGGTGTTGACAGACGGCAATCAGCCCCAGCATTTT. Residues: CASSLGVLTDGNQPQHF. V is TRBV11-2 and J is TRBJ1-5; possibly TRBD1 for D (5 bases). The CDR3 spans 17 residues. Trimming left V 1 base short and J 2 bases short, with 15 bases between. Germline V lookup: CDR1 SGHAT, CDR2 FQNNGV.

In this sample, this clone turned up once. The V gene is TRBV4-1, the J gene TRBJ1-3; TRBD1 is a possible D gene (5 bases). This CDR3 contains 15 residues. The ends were cut back, 4 bases at V and 0 bases at J, with 10 bases in the middle. Germline CDR1 and CDR2: MGHRA and YSYEKL. The DNA for the CDR3 is TGCGCCAGCAGCCCAAACAGGTACTCTGGAAACACCATATATTTT. It translates to CASSPNRYSGNTIYF.

The chain combines TRBV5-1 with TRBJ2-3; 7 bases line up with TRBD2. J lost 5 bases, V lost 2 bases, and 11 bases had no gene match. In germline, CDR1 is SGHRS, CDR2 YFSETQ. The CDR3 is made up of 16 amino acids. The CDR3 here is CASSFVSGAWGDTQYF. DNA of the CDR3: TGCGCCAGCAGCTTTGTCAGCGGGGCCTGGGGAGATACGCAGTATTTT.